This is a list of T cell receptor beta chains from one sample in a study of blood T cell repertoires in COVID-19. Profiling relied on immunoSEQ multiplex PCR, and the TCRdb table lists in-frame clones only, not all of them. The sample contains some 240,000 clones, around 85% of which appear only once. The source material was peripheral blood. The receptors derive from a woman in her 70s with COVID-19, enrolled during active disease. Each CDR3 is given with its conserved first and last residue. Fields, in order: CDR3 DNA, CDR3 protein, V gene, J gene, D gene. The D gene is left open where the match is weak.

TGTGCCAGCAGTGAAACTCCTGGAAACACCATATATTTT	CASSETPGNTIYF	TRBV6-1	TRBJ1-3	-
TGTGCCAGCAGTTTAGCGGGACCCTACAATGAGCAGTTCTTC	CASSLAGPYNEQFF	TRBV27	TRBJ2-1	-
TGCGCCAGCAGCTTGGCAGGGGGGTACACTGAAGCTTTCTTT	CASSLAGGYTEAFF	TRBV5-1	TRBJ1-1	TRBD1
TGTGCCAGCAGCTTACAGGGGGCGGTGAACACTGAAGCTTTCTTT	CASSLQGAVNTEAFF	TRBV7-2	TRBJ1-1	TRBD1
TGCGCCAGCAGCGCGTCTGGCGCTAGCGTCACAGATACGCAGTATTTT	CASSASGASVTDTQYF	TRBV5-1	TRBJ2-3	-
TGTGCCAGCAGCTTAGTGGCAGGGGTTGGAAACACCATATATTTT	CASSLVAGVGNTIYF	TRBV7-2	TRBJ1-3	-
TGTGCCAGCAGCAAAGAGGGGAACATACAGCCCCAGCATTTT	CASSKEGNIQPQHF	TRBV21-1	TRBJ1-5	-
TGTGCCAGCAGCCCAGGCAGGGTAGGCTCTGGAAACACCATATATTTT	CASSPGRVGSGNTIYF	TRBV9	TRBJ1-3	-
TGTGCCGTACCGGGACAGGGTTACAATGAGCAGTTCTTC	CAVPGQGYNEQFF	TRBV7-2	TRBJ2-1	TRBD1
TGTGCCACCAGTGATTCAGGGAAGAGCTATGGCTACACCTTC	CATSDSGKSYGYTF	TRBV24-1	TRBJ1-2	-
TGCGCCAGCAGCTTGGTCGTTTCGTCAGGGGACCTCCAAAACATTCAGTACTTC	CASSLVVSSGDLQNIQYF	TRBV5-1	TRBJ2-4	-
TGTGCCATCAGTGGTCGACTAGCAGCAGATACGCAGTATTTT	CAISGRLAADTQYF	TRBV10-3	TRBJ2-3	TRBD2
TGTGCCAGCAGCTCATTGACAGGAGACTATGGCTACACCTTC	CASSSLTGDYGYTF	TRBV7-2	TRBJ1-2	-
TGTGCCAGTAGTAACTGGAACTATGGCTACACCTTC	CASSNWNYGYTF	TRBV19	TRBJ1-2	-
TGTGCCATCAGTGATGGACCGGGACAGTCCTACGAGCAGTACTTC	CAISDGPGQSYEQYF	TRBV10-3	TRBJ2-7	TRBD1
TGTGCCAGCTCACCCGAGTCCACTGAAGCTTTCTTT	CASSPESTEAFF	TRBV18	TRBJ1-1	-